These T cell receptor beta chains were read from a single sample in a study of blood T cell repertoires in COVID-19. This table comes from immunoSEQ multiplex PCR, and its TCRdb copy is limited to in-frame clones, with some not included. The sample records under 300,000 clones, 86% being singletons. Sequencing input: peripheral blood. These receptors came from a man aged 60 to 75 with acute or convalescent COVID-19. The CDR3 runs from the conserved cysteine through the conserved F or W. The order of the fields is CDR3 DNA, CDR3 protein, clone size, J gene, D gene, V gene. The D gene is left open where the match is weak. Clone size appears in some rows only: once, few, many, or a class for an expanded clone.

TGTGCCAGCAGCTTCCTGACTAGCGGGAGTGTCGGGGAGCTGTTTTTT CASSFLTSGSVGELFF - TRBJ2-2 TRBD2 TRBV7-2
TGCAGCGTTGATGTGGGGGGACAGGGGTACGAGCAGTACTTC CSVDVGGQGYEQYF - TRBJ2-7 TRBD1 TRBV29-1
TGTGCCAGCAGAGCAACCAGGGGGCAAAAACTGTTTTTT CASRATRGQKLFF - TRBJ1-4 TRBD1 TRBV6-5
TGTGCCAGCAGCCCGGACAGGGTACTATACGAGCAGTACTTC CASSPDRVLYEQYF - TRBJ2-7 TRBD1 TRBV28
TGTGCCAGCAGCTTCCCGGTGTCTCTTCAGAGGGAAAAACTGTTTTTT CASSFPVSLQREKLFF - TRBJ1-4 - TRBV7-9
TGTGCCAGTAGTACCGGGACAGGGGGGGCGGAGACCCAGTACTTC CASSTGTGGAETQYF - TRBJ2-5 TRBD1 TRBV19
TGTGCCAGCAGAAACAGACTAGCGGCGGGGGTGGAGCTGTTTTTT CASRNRLAAGVELFF - TRBJ2-2 - TRBV21-1
TGTGCCACCAGTGATCCCCGACAGGGATTGAGCAATGAGCAGTTCTTC CATSDPRQGLSNEQFF once TRBJ2-1 TRBD1 TRBV24-1
TGCGCCAGCAGTAGTTTCCAGCGGGAAAAGAATGAGCAGTTCTTC CASSSFQREKNEQFF - TRBJ2-1 TRBD2 TRBV5-1
TGCAGTGCTAGTGGAGGAGGGCAGAGTAGCTCCTACGAGCAGTACTTC CSASGGGQSSSYEQYF - TRBJ2-7 - TRBV20-1